The 9 T cell receptor beta chains below come from one sample, sequenced in a study of blood T cell repertoires in COVID-19. Repertoires were generated with immunoSEQ multiplex PCR, while TCRdb's copy carries only in-frame clones and drops some. This table has about 170,000 clones, approximately 79% appearing once. The sample consisted of peripheral blood. The origin of the receptors is a woman of 80 years or more with acute or convalescent COVID-19.

The gene calls are TRBV19 and TRBJ1-2, with 8 bases lining up with TRBD1. The V gene's germline CDR1 is LNHDA and CDR2 SQIVND (reference sequence). The ends lost 4 bases at V and 4 bases at J; junction bases unmatched: 5. This CDR3 contains 14 residues. The CDR3 region is CASSRQGSSYGYTF. Here the CDR3 DNA reads TGTGCCAGTAGTAGACAGGGGTCGAGCTATGGCTACACCTTC.

This chain uses TRBV2 with TRBJ1-5; unclear D gene. Germline V CDR1 and CDR2: SNHLY, FYNNEI. V shed 5 bases and J shed 1 base, with 9 bases lying between them. This CDR3 is 14 amino acids long. CDR3 sequence reads: CASSIGGSNQPQHF. CDR3 in DNA: TGTGCCAGCAGTATTGGAGGGAGCAATCAGCCCCAGCATTTT.

The rearrangement links TRBV18 to TRBJ2-5; D gene uncertain. This CDR3 contains 12 residues. Trimming cost V 3 bases and J 0 bases, with 2 bases left between them. Germline CDR1 is KGHSH and CDR2 is LQKENI. The CDR3 reads CASSPYQETQYF. The CDR3 DNA sequence: TGTGCCAGCTCACCCTACCAAGAGACCCAGTACTTC.

V usage is TRBV29-1 and J usage is TRBJ2-3; possible D gene TRBD1, 6 bases. Germline V gives CDR1 SQVTM, CDR2 ANQGSEA. Trimming removed 7 bases from V and 4 bases from J, with 24 bases in between. This CDR3 is 16 amino acids long. The DNA for the CDR3 is TGCAGCGCCCCCGAAAGAACAGGGTTGTTTGCAGATACGCAGTATTTT. This sequence encodes CSAPERTGLFADTQYF.

The chain uses TRBV27 and TRBJ1-5; maybe TRBD1 (6 bases). Trimming took 6 bases from V and 2 from J, leaving 14 bases between them. Per germline, CDR1 MNHEY and CDR2 SMNVEV (reference sequence). This CDR3 is built from 15 residues. The CDR3: CASSWTADGNQPQHF. CDR3 coding DNA: TGTGCCAGCAGCTGGACAGCTGATGGCAATCAGCCCCAGCATTTT.

The CDR3 sequence: CASSFGNSPLHF. The CDR3 DNA is TGTGCCAGCAGTTTTGGCAATTCACCCCTCCACTTT. The chain couples TRBV12-3 or TRBV12-4 to TRBJ1-6; D gene unclear. V shed 3 bases and J shed 7 bases, with 4 bases lying between them. The CDR3 extends over 12 amino acids.

As concerns this clone: With a much larger clone just one base away, this may be a read error. The chain employs TRBV27 and TRBJ2-3; 7 nucleotides agree with TRBD2. The CDR3 runs to 15 residues. V dropped 2 bases and J dropped 0; count of bases not matched to a gene: 2. Germline-derived CDR1 and CDR2 are MNHEY and SMNVEV (reference sequence). The DNA for the CDR3 is TGTGCCAGCAGTTTAGCTAGCGGAAGCACAGATACGCAGTATTTT. Encoded protein: CASSLASGSTDTQYF.

This chain links TRBV6-1 with TRBJ2-4, with 9 bases that match TRBD2. V was clipped by 1 base and J by 0 bases; unmatched bases: 1. CDR3 length equals 16 residues. Germline V gives CDR1 MNHNS, CDR2 SASEGT. The CDR3 loop reads CASSEGLAAAKNIQYF. The DNA for the CDR3 is TGTGCCAGCAGTGAAGGACTAGCGGCAGCCAAAAACATTCAGTACTTC.

The chain links TRBV10-1 to TRBJ2-3; tentative D call: TRBD1 (5 bases). The germline V gene has CDR1 WNHNN and CDR2 SYGVQD (reference sequence). The CDR3 extends over 13 amino acids. The V end was cut by 2 bases, the J end by 7 bases, with 10 bases between. Here the CDR3 DNA reads TGCGCCAGCAGTGAGGGGGCCCCATATACGCAGTATTTT. Its protein product is CASSEGAPYTQYF.